This passage covers 27 T cell receptor beta chains from one sample sequenced in a study of immune cell composition in non-small cell lung cancer. Normal lung sampling was at least 3 cm from the tumour, as distant as possible. Sequenced by immunoSEQ multiplex PCR; TCRdb stores in-frame clones only, minus some. The sample shows under 4,000 clones, 80% of them seen only once. The sequenced sample was non-adjacent lung tissue. The origin of the receptors is a human donor with non-small cell lung cancer.

A few counts support this clone. This sequence joins TRBV4-2 and TRBJ1-6; 9 bases are a match to TRBD1. Germline lookup yields CDR1 LGHNA and CDR2 YNFKEQ. This CDR3 region has 16 residues. J gave up 6 bases and V 3 bases, and 6 bases lay outside the gene matches. CDR3 bases: TGTGCCAGCAGCCAGGCCGACAGGGGGGGTAATTCACCCCTCCACTTT. It encodes CASSQADRGGNSPLHF.

This chain connects TRBV18 to TRBJ2-2; D gene uncertain. The V end lost 0 bases, the J end lost 3 bases, and 2 bases lay between the germline ends. The V gene's germline CDR1 is KGHSH and CDR2 LQKENI. The CDR3 spans 13 residues. CDR3 DNA: TGTGCCAGCTCACCACCCGACACCGGGGAGCTGTTTTTT. Translation: CASSPPDTGELFF.

The chain joins TRBV4-2 to TRBJ2-3, with D perhaps matching TRBD2 (6 bases). The CDR3 runs 15 residues. From germline, CDR1 is LGHNA and CDR2 YNFKEQ. The V end was cut by 4 bases, the J end by 0 bases, with 11 bases between. CDR3 sequence reads: CASSPNSGSTDTQYF. In nucleotides, the CDR3 is TGTGCCAGCAGCCCGAATAGCGGTAGCACAGATACGCAGTATTTT.

This clone was recorded once. The chain joins TRBV5-1 to TRBJ2-1; D might be TRBD2 (5 bases). The V end lost 0 bases, the J end lost 7 bases, and 11 bases lay between the germline ends. This CDR3 is built from 14 residues. CDR1 SGHRS and CDR2 YFSETQ come from the germline V gene. The CDR3 DNA sequence: TGCGCCAGCAGCTTGGCTCCGGGAACTAATGAGCAGTTCTTC. It specifies CASSLAPGTNEQFF.

V and J are TRBV28 and TRBJ1-1, with 7 bases fitting TRBD1. Unmatched junction bases numbered 6, after V lost 8 bases and J lost 0 bases. The CDR3 is made up of 14 amino acids. The germline CDR1 and CDR2 sequences are MDHEN and SYDVKM. In nucleotides, the CDR3 is TGTGCCAGCGGACGACAGGGACTGAACACTGAAGCTTTCTTT. Protein: CASGRQGLNTEAFF.

CDR3 nucleotides: TGTGCCAGCAGCTTATATAAAGGCTGGAGCTCCTACAATGAGCAGTTCTTC. Residues: CASSLYKGWSSYNEQFF. The chain uses TRBV7-9 and TRBJ2-1, with unresolved D. Germline V gene data show CDR1 as SEHNR and CDR2 as FQNEAQ (reference sequence). This CDR3 region has 17 residues. The V and J ends lost 2 bases and 0 bases respectively, with 14 bases between them.

The chain links TRBV9 to TRBJ1-1; 7 bases line up with TRBD1. Germline V gene sequence: CDR1 SGDLS, CDR2 YYNGEE. There are 18 residues in the CDR3. Trimming removed 4 bases from V and 1 base from J; junction bases left unmatched: 16. The CDR3: CASSSRGGGTGGNTEAFF. Here the CDR3 DNA reads TGTGCCAGCAGCTCCCGAGGAGGGGGCACGGGAGGGAACACTGAAGCTTTCTTT.

The rearrangement links TRBV6-1 to TRBJ2-6; tentatively, D is TRBD1 (5 bases). Germline lookup yields CDR1 MNHNS and CDR2 SASEGT. The V end was cut by 3 bases, the J end by 0 bases, with 6 bases between. The CDR3 totals 15 residues. The CDR3 sequence is CASSDRDSGANVLTF. CDR3 DNA: TGTGCCAGCAGTGACAGGGACTCTGGGGCCAACGTCCTGACTTTC.

The chain joins TRBV18 to TRBJ2-6, with D possibly being TRBD1 (6 bases). This CDR3 is 18 amino acids long. The V end was cut by 4 bases, the J end by 5 bases, with 21 bases between. Germline V lookup: CDR1 KGHSH, CDR2 LQKENI. The CDR3 is CASSRSWDIYSRANVLTF. The CDR3, as DNA: TGTGCCAGCTCACGTTCGTGGGACATTTACAGTCGGGCCAACGTCCTGACTTTC.

This clone was seen a few times. The chain carries TRBV25-1 and TRBJ1-1, with D tentatively TRBD1 (6 bases). Germline CDR1 MGHDK, CDR2 SYGVNS. The CDR3 is 15 residues long. The V gene lost 4 bases and the J gene lost 1 base, with 13 bases spanning the gap. The CDR3 reads CASSGTQGQNTEAFF. The CDR3 DNA sequence: TGTGCCAGCAGTGGGACCCAGGGGCAGAACACTGAAGCTTTCTTT.

The V and J genes are TRBV27 and TRBJ2-7, with TRBD2 identical over 14 bases. The CDR3 contains 19 residues. Germline lookup yields CDR1 MNHEY and CDR2 SMNVEV (reference sequence). V trimming: 5 bases; J trimming: 0 bases; junction bases outside the gene matches: 12. This chain's CDR3 is CASSLRYGTSGRLSYEQYF. CDR3 DNA sequence: TGTGCCAGCAGTCTCCGCTACGGGACTAGCGGGAGACTCTCCTACGAGCAGTACTTC.

The chain links TRBV2 to TRBJ2-7; the D gene could be TRBD1 or TRBD2 (6 bases each). With 6 bases removed from V and 4 bases from J, the gap between germline ends came to 13 bases. CDR1 SNHLY and CDR2 FYNNEI come from the germline V gene. The CDR3 runs to 13 residues. The CDR3 DNA is TGTGCCAGCAGCGGGGGCATACTTTACGAGCAGTACTTC. Amino acid sequence: CASSGGILYEQYF. The full variable domain, rest sourced from reference TRBV2 and TRBJ2-7, is EPEVTQTPSHQVTQMGQEVILRCVPISNHLYFYWYRQILGQKVEFLVSFYNNEISEKSEIFDDQFSVERPDGSNFTLKIRSTKLEDSAMYFCASSGGILYEQYFGPGTRLTVT.

The V and J genes are TRBV7-9 and TRBJ2-2; 7 nucleotides line up with TRBD1. V dropped 1 base and J dropped 6; count of bases not matched to a gene: 5. Per germline, CDR1 SEHNR and CDR2 FQNEAQ (reference sequence). This CDR3 region has 15 residues. The CDR3 DNA sequence: TGTGCCAGCAGCTTAGGGACAGGTTTGTCCGGGGAGCTGTTTTTT. The encoded protein is CASSLGTGLSGELFF.

In this sample, this clone turned up once. This sequence joins TRBV5-1 and TRBJ2-2; 11 bases align to TRBD2. Per the germline V gene, CDR1 is SGHRS and CDR2 is YFSETQ. The CDR3 is made up of 16 amino acids. V lost 6 bases to trimming and J lost 1 base; unmatched junction nucleotides: 5. For the CDR3, the DNA is TGCGCCAGCAACCCCGGACTAGCGGGGAACACCGGGGAGCTGTTTTTT. This sequence encodes CASNPGLAGNTGELFF.

The rearrangement uses TRBV2 and TRBJ2-2, with 10 bases lining up with TRBD2. This CDR3 comprises 16 residues. The V gene end was trimmed by 5 bases and the J gene end by 1 base; junction bases not matched to a gene: 4. The germline CDR1 and CDR2 sequences are SNHLY and FYNNEI. The CDR3 here is CASSTTSGENTGELFF. The CDR3 nucleotides are TGTGCCAGCAGTACCACTAGCGGGGAGAACACCGGGGAGCTGTTTTTT.

The chain employs TRBV30 and TRBJ1-3, with no clear D. Trimming removed 0 bases from V and 3 bases from J, with 3 bases in between. The CDR3 is made up of 12 amino acids. The germline gives CDR1 GTSNPN, CDR2 SVGIG (reference sequence). The CDR3 DNA reads TGTGCCTGGAGTGTGGGTGGAAACACCATATATTTT. Protein: CAWSVGGNTIYF. The full variable domain, completed using reference TRBV30 and TRBJ1-3, is SQTIHQWPATLVQPVGSPLSLECTVEGTSNPNLYWYRQAAGRGLQLLFYSVGIGQISSEVPQNLSASRPQDRQFILSSKKLLLSDSGFYLCAWSVGGNTIYFGEGSWLTVV.

The chain is built from TRBV7-3 and TRBJ2-2; 10 nucleotides align to TRBD2. The CDR3 has 16 residues. With V trimmed by 8 bases and J by 7 bases, 13 bases remained unmatched. CDR1 is SGHTA and CDR2 is FQGTGA in the germline V gene. The CDR3 protein is CASRSSGRAGGGELFF. The CDR3 coding sequence is TGTGCCAGCCGCTCCAGCGGGAGGGCCGGAGGCGGGGAGCTGTTTTTT.

This chain joins TRBV12-5 and TRBJ1-5; a possible D gene is TRBD1 (5 bases). V gave up 7 bases and J gave up 4 bases, with 11 bases separating them. The CDR3 is made up of 13 amino acids. CDR1 and CDR2 (germline): LGHNT, FRNRAP. CDR3 loop: CASAVDSNQPQHF. DNA of the CDR3: TGTGCTAGTGCCGTCGACAGTAATCAGCCCCAGCATTTT.

V usage is TRBV12-5 and J usage is TRBJ1-1; tentative D call: TRBD1 (6 bases). Deletions cut 4 bases from V and 4 bases from J, with 10 bases between. Germline V gives CDR1 LGHNT, CDR2 FRNRAP. CDR3 length equals 13 residues. CDR3 region: CASGYGGLTEAFF. DNA for the CDR3: TGTGCTAGTGGTTATGGGGGGCTCACTGAAGCTTTCTTT. Together with reference TRBV12-5 and TRBJ1-1, the CDR3 gives the full variable domain: DARVTQTPRHKVTEMGQEVTMRCQPILGHNTVFWYRQTMMQGLELLAYFRNRAPLDDSGMPKDRFSAEMPDATLATLKIQPSEPRDSAVYFCASGYGGLTEAFFGQGTRLTVV.

The chain employs TRBV19 and TRBJ2-5, with TRBD2 matching over 7 bases. The trim removed 5 bases at V and 2 bases at J, leaving 2 bases unmatched. The V gene's germline CDR1 is LNHDA and CDR2 SQIVND (reference sequence). The CDR3 is 13 amino acids. CDR3: CASSGTIQETQYF. CDR3 DNA sequence: TGTGCCAGTAGTGGGACTATTCAAGAGACCCAGTACTTC. The whole variable domain, remainder taken from reference TRBV19 and TRBJ2-5, is DGGITQSPKYLFRKEGQNVTLSCEQNLNHDAMYWYRQDPGQGLRLIYYSQIVNDFQKGDIAEGYSVSREKKESFPLTVTSAQKNPTAFYLCASSGTIQETQYFGPGTRLLVL.

This clone came up a few times. This chain joins TRBV19 and TRBJ2-3; 7 bases match TRBD2. Germline lookup yields CDR1 LNHDA and CDR2 SQIVND (reference sequence). This CDR3 spans 15 amino acids. Trimming removed 5 bases from V and 5 bases from J; junction bases left unmatched: 10. The CDR3 region has the DNA TGTGCCAGTAGTCCCAGCGGGACCCGCGGAGATACGCAGTATTTT. Its translation: CASSPSGTRGDTQYF.

V gene TRBV28 combines with J gene TRBJ2-7, with TRBD2 identical over 14 bases. The CDR3 sequence is 15 residues long. Germline CDR1 reads MDHEN; CDR2 reads SYDVKM. The J segment lost 3 bases and the V segment lost 6 bases, leaving 4 bases of the junction unmatched. Here the CDR3 reads CASSPGLAGVYEQYF. The CDR3 DNA sequence: TGTGCCAGCAGCCCGGGACTAGCGGGAGTCTACGAGCAGTACTTC.

The chain has TRBV11-2 and TRBJ1-2; a weak D match, TRBD1 (6 bases). CDR1 is SGHAT, CDR2 FQNNGV, per germline. The CDR3 loop spans 15 amino acids. With 2 bases removed from V and 7 bases from J, the gap between germline ends came to 17 bases. The DNA for the CDR3 is TGTGCCAGCAGCTTATTAGGCCCACAGGGATTTGGCTACACCTTC. Amino acids: CASSLLGPQGFGYTF.

This clone was detected only once. Germline is not matched at one junction end, which may reflect a read error. This chain joins TRBV7-7 and TRBJ2-1; maybe TRBD2 (5 bases). Germline assignment: CDR1 SSHAT and CDR2 FNYEAQ (reference sequence). The length of the CDR3 is 13 residues. The chain's CDR3 is CASSYGDYNEQFF. The DNA of the CDR3 is TGTGCTAGCAGCTACGGGGACTACAATGAGCAGTTCTTC.

The chain combines TRBV4-1 with TRBJ2-3; weak D call: TRBD1 (5 bases). Trimming removed 4 bases from V and 5 bases from J, with 19 bases in between. The CDR3 runs 16 residues. Germline V gene lookup returns CDR1 MGHRA and CDR2 YSYEKL. CDR3 nucleotides: TGCGCCAGCAGCCGCAGGGATCTCTCCCGTGGAGATACGCAGTATTTT. This encodes CASSRRDLSRGDTQYF.

J is TRBJ2-5 and V is TRBV2; D is possibly TRBD2 (7 bases). Germline CDR1 and CDR2: SNHLY and FYNNEI. The CDR3 is 16 amino acids. With 6 bases removed from V and 0 bases from J, the gap between germline ends came to 17 bases. CDR3 region: CASSGEGHLYQETQYF. In DNA, the CDR3 is TGTGCCAGCAGCGGGGAGGGACACTTGTACCAAGAGACCCAGTACTTC.

The rearrangement joins TRBV12-5 to TRBJ2-1; weak D call: TRBD2 (7 bases). Deletions cut 0 bases from V and 1 base from J, with 10 bases between. The CDR3 is 16 residues long. Germline CDR1 and CDR2: LGHNT and FRNRAP. The CDR3 here is CASGLVGGGSYNEQFF. In DNA form, the CDR3 reads TGTGCTAGTGGTTTGGTGGGAGGGGGATCCTACAATGAGCAGTTCTTC.